The 28 T cell receptor beta chains presented below share a single source sample, sequenced in a study of CD8 T cells in Susac syndrome. With random hexamers, reverse transcription was performed on roughly 0.5 to 1 ug of RNA. TCRdb passed the immunoSEQ multiplex PCR reads through MiXCR, listing each CDR3 protein once. Of about 83,000 distinct CDR3 sequences in the sample, 95% are singletons; the top ten hold approximately 0.48%. The specimen sequenced was CD8+ T cells from PBMCs. These TCRs come from a human donor with Susac syndrome.

This clonotype has just a few counts. The V and J genes are TRBV20-1 and TRBJ2-7; TRBD2 might be the D (5 bases). Germline V gives CDR1 DFQATT, CDR2 SNEGSKA (reference sequence). V gave up 2 bases and J gave up 3 bases, with 8 bases separating them. The CDR3 length is 12 residues. CDR3 bases: TGCAGTGCTAGACTAGCTGACTACGAGCAGTACTTC. It is translated as CSARLADYEQYF.

The J gene is TRBJ2-1, the V gene TRBV28; D remains unclear. This CDR3 comprises 14 residues. In germline, CDR1 is MDHEN, CDR2 SYDVKM. Trimming took 1 base from V and 3 from J, leaving 7 bases between them. CDR3 amino acids: CASSLYGGYNEQFF. For the CDR3, the DNA is TGTGCCAGCAGTTTATATGGCGGCTACAATGAGCAGTTCTTC.

This chain connects TRBV9 to TRBJ2-7, with D perhaps matching TRBD1 or TRBD2 (5 bases each). Trimming stripped 4 bases from V and 0 bases from J, with 11 bases between. This CDR3 contains 14 residues. Looked up from germline, CDR1 is SGDLS and CDR2 is YYNGEE. CDR3 bases: TGTGCCAGCAGCCCTGGGACCACCTCCTACGAGCAGTACTTC. Translating gives CASSPGTTSYEQYF.

The chain has TRBV7-9 and TRBJ2-3; no clear D. Trimming removed 3 bases at V and 6 bases at J, with 13 bases between. The length of the CDR3 is 14 residues. CDR1 is SEHNR and CDR2 is FQNEAQ in the germline V gene (reference sequence). The CDR3 DNA reads as TGTGCCAGCAGCTTCCGCGAAATCGGGGATACGCAGTATTTT. This codes for CASSFREIGDTQYF.

Worth noting for this clonotype: Its ends do not fully match the called genes, so a read error is possible. V usage is TRBV29-1 and J usage is TRBJ2-4; D perhaps matches TRBD2 (6 bases). The V gene's germline CDR1 is SQVTM and CDR2 ANQGSEA. The CDR3 is 17 residues long. The CDR3 DNA reads as TGCAGCGTCGAAGGGGCGGGTAGCGGAGTAGCCAAAAACATTCAGTACTTC. This translates into CSVEGAGSGVAKNIQYF. Together with reference TRBV29-1 and TRBJ2-4, the CDR3 gives the full variable domain: SAVISQKPSRDICQRGTSLTIQCQVDSQVTMMFWYRQQPGQSLTLIATANQGSEATYESGFVIDKFPISRPNLTFSTLTVSNMSPEDSSIYLCSVEGAGSGVAKNIQYFGAGTRLSVL.

The chain carries TRBV5-6 and TRBJ1-2; tentative D call: TRBD1 (6 bases). This CDR3 is 13 amino acids long. The V gene lost 6 bases and the J gene lost 4 bases, with 13 bases spanning the gap. CDR1 SGHDT and CDR2 YYEEEE come from the germline V gene. DNA for the CDR3: TGTGCCAGCACCCTTGGACAGACCTATGGCTACACCTTC. Translated, it gives CASTLGQTYGYTF.

The chain recombines TRBV6-5 with TRBJ2-3; 11 nucleotides match TRBD1. The CDR3 is 15 residues long. Unmatched junction bases numbered 1, after V lost 2 bases and J lost 3 bases. Germline V gives CDR1 MNHEY, CDR2 SVGAGI. As DNA, the CDR3 is TGTGCCAGCAGTTACGGGACAGGGGGGACAGATACGCAGTATTTT. Protein sequence: CASSYGTGGTDTQYF.

In nucleotides, the CDR3 is TGTGCCTATCAGAGGGGCAATCAGCCCCAGCATTTT. This codes for CAYQRGNQPQHF. The chain uses TRBV30 and TRBJ1-5; no reliable D call. The germline gives CDR1 GTSNPN, CDR2 SVGIG (reference sequence). V lost 7 bases to trimming and J lost 2 bases, with 9 bases between them. This CDR3 comprises 12 residues.

This clonotype was counted once. This chain joins TRBV29-1 and TRBJ2-1; 9 nucleotides line up with TRBD1. This CDR3 is 17 amino acids long. The germline gives CDR1 SQVTM, CDR2 ANQGSEA. V was pared by 6 bases and J by 0 bases, with 12 bases of the junction left unmatched. The CDR3 here is CSVPPTGGGPSYNEQFF. The DNA for the CDR3 is TGCAGCGTCCCCCCGACAGGGGGGGGACCCTCCTACAATGAGCAGTTCTTC.

The chain has TRBV6-5 and TRBJ2-7; possible D gene TRBD1, 5 bases. The germline V and J ends were trimmed by 4 bases and 0 bases, with 22 bases remaining between them. Germline V lookup: CDR1 MNHEY, CDR2 SVGAGI. The CDR3 loop spans 18 amino acids. As DNA, the CDR3 is TGTGCCAGCAGTTTTACCCCGCCGACAGCGTCAGTCTCCTACGAGCAGTACTTC. The encoded protein is CASSFTPPTASVSYEQYF.

The chain employs TRBV7-9 and TRBJ2-1; perhaps D is TRBD1 or TRBD2 (5 bases each). The germline V and J ends were trimmed by 5 bases and 12 bases, with 17 bases remaining between them. The CDR3 sequence is 13 residues long. In germline, CDR1 is SEHNR, CDR2 FQNEAQ (reference sequence). The DNA of the CDR3 is TGTGCCAGCAGCGATAGAGGGGCTTATGTGCAGTTCTTC. It translates to CASSDRGAYVQFF.

To note about this clonotype: One end of the junction fails to match germline, which may point to a read error. The chain combines TRBV30 with TRBJ1-2; unclear D gene. Germline V gives CDR1 GTSNPN, CDR2 SVGIG (reference sequence). This CDR3 comprises 10 residues. CDR3 DNA: TGTGCCTGGATGAATGAGGTTCCCTTCTTC. Amino acids: CAWMNEVPFF.

The chain recombines TRBV6-5 with TRBJ1-1; 7 positions agree with TRBD1. CDR3 size: 14 residues. V was pared by 2 bases and J by 4 bases, with 4 bases of the junction left unmatched. Per the germline V gene, CDR1 is MNHEY and CDR2 is SVGAGI. CDR3 amino acids: CASSYRQGGTEAFF. CDR3 nucleotides: TGTGCCAGCAGTTACCGACAGGGAGGCACTGAAGCTTTCTTT.

The chain employs TRBV9 and TRBJ2-7, with D maybe TRBD2 (5 bases). This CDR3 region has 14 residues. Germline loops: CDR1 SGDLS, CDR2 YYNGEE. Deletions cut 0 bases from V and 0 bases from J, with 7 bases between. CDR3 residues: CASSVGTASYEQYF. CDR3 sequence (DNA): TGTGCCAGCAGCGTAGGGACTGCCTCCTACGAGCAGTACTTC.

This chain joins TRBV7-2 and TRBJ2-5, with 8 bases aligning to TRBD2. The CDR3 contains 14 residues. The V gene end was trimmed by 7 bases and the J gene end by 4 bases; junction bases not matched to a gene: 8. Looked up from germline, CDR1 is SGHTA and CDR2 is FQGNSA. The CDR3 loop is CASTGRARLETQYF. The CDR3 coding sequence is TGTGCCAGCACCGGGAGGGCCCGTTTAGAGACCCAGTACTTC.

Here the CDR3 reads CSVVTQEYEQYF. CDR3 nucleotides: TGCAGCGTTGTAACGCAGGAGTACGAGCAGTACTTC. V usage is TRBV29-1 and J usage is TRBJ2-7; D unresolved. There are 12 residues in the CDR3. Per the germline V gene, CDR1 is SQVTM and CDR2 is ANQGSEA. V lost 4 bases and J lost 4, with 11 bases in between.

This rearrangement joins TRBV6-6 to TRBJ2-2; D gene uncertain. Per germline, CDR1 MNHNY and CDR2 SVGAGI (reference sequence). V was cut by 8 bases and J by 6 bases, with 10 bases left in between. The CDR3 extends over 12 amino acids. The CDR3, as DNA: TGTGCCAGCGAACATCAATCCGGGGAGCTGTTTTTT. Amino acids: CASEHQSGELFF.

This rearrangement joins TRBV9 to TRBJ2-5; 13 nucleotides match TRBD2. With 3 bases clipped from V and 5 bases from J, the junction kept 16 bases outside the gene matches. The CDR3 spans 19 residues. Germline V lookup: CDR1 SGDLS, CDR2 YYNGEE. CDR3 nucleotide sequence: TGTGCCAGCAGCGCTGGAGGTTGGGGACTAGCGGGACGTCCGGAGACCCAGTACTTC. It yields the protein CASSAGGWGLAGRPETQYF. Looking up the rest from reference TRBV9 and TRBJ2-5 gives the full variable domain: DSGVTQTPKHLITATGQRVTLRCSPRSGDLSVYWYQQSLDQGLQFLIQYYNGEERAKGNILERFSAQQFPDLHSELNLSSLELGDSALYFCASSAGGWGLAGRPETQYFGPGTRLLVL.

The V call is TRBV29-1, the J call TRBJ1-1, with D tentatively TRBD1 (5 bases). The CDR3 is 14 amino acids. Germline loops: CDR1 SQVTM, CDR2 ANQGSEA. Between the trimmed V and J ends, which lost 2 bases and 3 bases, there was a span of 13 bases. This CDR3 reads CSVETGQGDTEAFF. The CDR3 nucleotides are TGCAGCGTTGAAACGGGGCAAGGGGACACTGAAGCTTTCTTT.

The CDR3 is CASSPSIYEQYF. The CDR3 DNA reads as TGTGCCAGCAGTCCCAGTATCTACGAGCAGTACTTC. This rearrangement joins TRBV27 to TRBJ2-7; the D is unclear. V gave up 5 bases and J gave up 3 bases, with 8 bases separating them. Germline V gene sequence: CDR1 MNHEY, CDR2 SMNVEV (reference sequence). The length of the CDR3 is 12 residues.

This clonotype was counted a single time. V and J are TRBV9 and TRBJ1-3; D remains ambiguous. CDR1 is SGDLS and CDR2 is YYNGEE in the germline V gene. The length of the CDR3 is 15 residues. V was trimmed by 0 bases and J by 0 bases, leaving 7 bases between them. CDR3 amino acids: CASSVAGSSGNTIYF. CDR3 DNA: TGTGCCAGCAGCGTAGCCGGGAGCTCTGGAAACACCATATATTTT.

V and J are TRBV5-6 and TRBJ2-1; TRBD2 agrees at 10 bases. CDR1 is SGHDT and CDR2 is YYEEEE in the germline V gene. V dropped 0 bases and J dropped 6; count of bases not matched to a gene: 3. CDR3 length: 15 amino acids. CDR3 DNA sequence: TGTGCCAGCAGCTTGGGGAGGACTAGCGGCAATGAGCAGTTCTTC. Encoded protein: CASSLGRTSGNEQFF.

This clonotype was seen only once. The chain employs TRBV5-1 and TRBJ1-2; the D gene is possibly TRBD1 (5 bases). Trimming left V 2 bases short and J 4 bases short, with 9 bases between. CDR1 is SGHRS and CDR2 is YFSETQ in the germline V gene. This CDR3 is built from 13 residues. CDR3 loop: CASSLDDSYGYTF. DNA for the CDR3: TGCGCCAGCAGCTTAGATGACAGCTATGGCTACACCTTC.

This sequence joins TRBV7-6 and TRBJ1-2, with D tentatively TRBD1 (6 bases). The germline V and J ends were trimmed by 4 bases and 2 bases, with 20 bases remaining between them. Germline CDR1 and CDR2: SGHVS and FNYEAQ. The length of the CDR3 is 17 residues. The CDR3: CASSSLETGGGNYGYTF. The CDR3, as DNA: TGTGCCAGCAGCTCCCTCGAAACAGGAGGGGGAAACTATGGCTACACCTTC.

This CDR3 reads CASSPSRIPISGANVLTF. CDR3 coding DNA: TGTGCCAGCTCACCATCGAGGATCCCCATCTCTGGGGCCAACGTCCTGACTTTC. This chain uses TRBV18 with TRBJ2-6; D is unresolved. CDR1 is KGHSH, CDR2 LQKENI, per germline. The length of the CDR3 is 18 residues. Deletions cut 2 bases from V and 0 bases from J, with 14 bases between.

V gene TRBV4-1 combines with J gene TRBJ2-1; 9 nucleotides align to TRBD1. The ends lost 1 base at V and 6 bases at J; junction bases unmatched: 1. CDR1 is MGHRA and CDR2 is YSYEKL in the germline V gene. This CDR3 region has 14 residues. The CDR3 loop is CASSQGTGANEQFF. The CDR3 nucleotides read TGCGCCAGCAGCCAAGGGACAGGGGCCAATGAGCAGTTCTTC.

The V gene is TRBV7-8, the J gene TRBJ2-7, with D perhaps matching TRBD2 (6 bases). V was clipped by 10 bases and J by 3 bases, with 10 bases between them. CDR1 and CDR2 (germline): SGHVS, FQNEAQ. The CDR3 has 11 residues. CDR3 sequence (DNA): TGTGCCATCCCGGGAGTCTACGAGCAGTACTTC. Translated: CAIPGVYEQYF.

This clonotype was detected only once. The chain recombines TRBV6-4 with TRBJ2-1, with TRBD2 identical over 15 bases. Germline V lookup: CDR1 MRHNA, CDR2 SNTAGT. This CDR3 has 14 amino acids. The trim removed 6 bases at V and 9 bases at J, leaving 3 bases unmatched. This chain's CDR3 is CASSPGLAGGEQFF. DNA for the CDR3: TGTGCCAGCAGCCCGGGACTAGCGGGAGGTGAGCAGTTCTTC.